These T cell receptor beta chains were read from a single sample in a study of T cells in localized non-small cell lung cancer. Data came from immunoSEQ multiplex PCR; TCRdb stores just in-frame clones and leaves some out. The sample consists of several thousand clones, under 90% of them appearing once. The source was peripheral blood, collected before any cancer treatment. All receptors derive from an older female donor with stage II squamous cell lung carcinoma. Both conserved end residues are part of each CDR3. Each record gives: J gene, V gene, clone size, D gene, CDR3 length, CDR3 protein, CDR3 DNA. The D gene is left open where the match is weak. Clone size is given for some rows only: seen once, a few or many times, or a class if the clone is expanded.

TRBJ2-5	TRBV27	.	TRBD2	17	CASSRQMTRGVQETQYF	TGTGCCAGCAGTCGCCAAATGACGCGGGGGGTCCAAGAGACCCAGTACTTC
TRBJ1-2	TRBV11-2	once	.	15	CASSLSAQRMDGYTF	TGTGCCAGCAGCTTAAGCGCACAGAGGATGGATGGCTACACCTTC
TRBJ1-3	TRBV10-2	.	.	13	CASSLQEYNTIYF	TGCGCCAGCAGCTTGCAAGAGTATAACACCATATATTTT
TRBJ1-1	TRBV28	.	.	11	CASRGRPEAFF	TGTGCCAGCAGGGGACGCCCTGAAGCTTTCTTT
TRBJ2-7	TRBV19	.	TRBD1	12	CASSPGQAPVYF	TGTGCCAGTAGCCCTGGACAGGCGCCGGTGTACTTC
TRBJ1-1	TRBV6-5	.	.	13	CASRPQENTEAFF	TGTGCCAGCAGACCCCAGGAGAACACTGAAGCTTTCTTT
TRBJ2-3	TRBV7-6	.	TRBD2	16	CASRPLAGGTGDTQYF	TGTGCCAGCAGACCCCTAGCGGGGGGGACGGGAGATACGCAGTATTTT
TRBJ2-5	TRBV19	.	TRBD2	15	CASSSLGGSGETQYF	TGTGCCAGTAGTTCCCTGGGCGGGAGTGGGGAGACCCAGTACTTC
TRBJ2-5	TRBV11-2	.	TRBD1	14	CASSRDRGAETQYF	TGTGCCAGCAGCCGGGACAGGGGGGCAGAGACCCAGTACTTC
TRBJ2-1	TRBV2	few	.	15	CASSSREWAYNEQFF	TGTGCCAGCAGTAGTAGGGAGTGGGCCTACAATGAGCAGTTCTTC
TRBJ1-5	TRBV27	once	.	15	CASSPGTASGQPQHF	TGTGCCAGCAGTCCCGGGACTGCCTCGGGGCAGCCCCAGCATTTT
TRBJ2-7	TRBV19	.	.	14	CASSLGQGRNEQYF	TGTGCCAGTAGTCTCGGGCAGGGGAGGAACGAGCAGTACTTC
TRBJ2-1	TRBV28	.	TRBD2	14	CAIAGLAGGGEQFF	TGTGCCATCGCCGGGCTAGCGGGGGGTGGGGAGCAGTTCTTC
TRBJ1-1	TRBV30	.	.	13	CAWSVRGGTEAFF	TGTGCCTGGAGTGTAAGGGGTGGCACTGAAGCTTTCTTT
TRBJ2-5	TRBV16	.	.	13	CASSQGSEETQYF	TGTGCCAGCAGCCAAGGGTCTGAAGAGACCCAGTACTTC
TRBJ1-1	TRBV5-4	few	.	14	CASSSDPGGTEAFF	TGTGCCAGCAGTTCGGACCCGGGGGGGACTGAAGCTTTCTTT
TRBJ2-2	TRBV10-1	.	.	13	CASSLDSTGELFF	TGCGCCAGCAGTCTGGACAGCACCGGGGAGCTGTTTTTT
TRBJ1-1	TRBV4-1	few	.	15	CASSQGQPGGTEAFF	TGCGCCAGCAGCCAAGGACAGCCGGGGGGCACTGAAGCTTTCTTT
TRBJ1-3	TRBV5-6	.	TRBD1	14	CASSGTGSGNTIYF	TGTGCCAGCAGCGGGACAGGGTCTGGAAACACCATATATTTT
TRBJ1-2	TRBV29-1	.	.	11	CSDAGLGSYTF	TGCAGCGACGCAGGCCTGGGTAGCTACACCTTC
TRBJ1-2	TRBV5-1	once	.	14	CASSLLGGSYGYTF	TGCGCCAGCAGCTTGTTGGGGGGATCGTATGGCTACACCTTC
TRBJ2-5	TRBV2	.	.	13	CASNSASWETQYF	TGTGCCAGTAACAGCGCAAGTTGGGAGACCCAGTACTTC
TRBJ2-3	TRBV10-1	.	TRBD1	15	CASKLGQGITDTQYF	TGCGCCAGCAAGTTGGGACAGGGGATCACAGATACGCAGTATTTT
TRBJ1-2	TRBV30	.	TRBD1	15	CAWSVPGGASYGYTF	TGTGCCTGGAGTGTACCAGGGGGCGCTAGCTATGGCTACACCTTC
TRBJ1-4	TRBV6-4	.	.	11	CASRTGEKLFF	TGTGCCAGCAGGACCGGTGAAAAACTGTTTTTT
TRBJ2-1	TRBV15	.	.	17	CATSRDGSGGFYNEQFF	TGTGCCACCAGCAGAGATGGTAGCGGAGGCTTCTACAATGAGCAGTTCTTC
TRBJ1-3	TRBV23-1	.	.	16	CASNCRAGPSGNTIYF	TGCGCCAGCAATTGTAGGGCAGGGCCCTCTGGAAACACCATATATTTT
TRBJ2-3	TRBV2	.	.	12	CASSAATDTQYF	TGTGCCAGCAGTGCGGCCACAGATACGCAGTATTTT
TRBJ2-1	TRBV11-2	.	.	14	CASSLEGRWNEQFF	TGTGCCAGCAGCTTAGAAGGTAGGTGGAATGAGCAGTTCTTC
TRBJ2-2	TRBV6-1	.	.	13	CASSLLGSGELFF	TGTGCCAGCAGTCTCCTGGGATCCGGGGAGCTGTTTTTT
TRBJ2-2	TRBV28	.	TRBD1	14	CASSFPTGTGELFF	TGTGCCAGCAGTTTTCCGACAGGGACCGGGGAGCTGTTTTTT
TRBJ1-4	TRBV7-9	.	.	16	CASSFFFGATNEKLFF	TGTGCCAGCAGCTTCTTCTTCGGCGCAACTAATGAAAAACTGTTTTTT
TRBJ2-6	TRBV18	.	.	19	CASSPLDSLATGGANVLTF	TGTGCCAGCTCACCCCTGGACAGTTTGGCAACGGGCGGGGCCAACGTCCTGACTTTC
TRBJ2-1	TRBV15	.	.	12	CATSRDFSEQFF	TGTGCCACCAGCAGAGATTTCTCTGAGCAGTTCTTC
TRBJ2-1	TRBV28	.	.	15	CASSNSRIPYNEQFF	TGTGCCAGCAGCAACAGTCGGATCCCCTACAATGAGCAGTTCTTC
TRBJ1-1	TRBV5-1	.	TRBD1	14	CASSLGDRDTEAFF	TGCGCCAGCAGCCTGGGGGACAGGGACACTGAAGCTTTCTTT
TRBJ1-3	TRBV7-2	.	.	16	CASSWFDRRSGNTIYF	TGTGCCAGCAGCTGGTTTGACAGACGCTCTGGAAACACCATATATTTT
TRBJ2-3	TRBV15	.	.	15	CATSRGPGSGDTQYF	TGTGCCACCAGCAGGGGCCCAGGGAGTGGGGATACGCAGTATTTT
TRBJ2-7	TRBV7-9	.	.	15	CASSPDGRLFYEQYF	TGTGCCAGCAGCCCTGATGGGCGGCTATTCTACGAGCAGTACTTC
TRBJ2-3	TRBV6-5	few	TRBD2	16	CASSYHSSGSTDTQYF	TGTGCCAGCAGTTACCACTCTAGCGGTAGCACAGATACGCAGTATTTT
TRBJ1-3	TRBV21-1	.	.	16	CASSKESGRSGNTIYF	TGTGCCAGCAGCAAAGAATCCGGCAGATCTGGAAACACCATATATTTT
TRBJ1-3	TRBV10-3	.	.	13	CAITDRQGNTIYF	TGTGCCATCACCGACCGGCAAGGAAACACCATATATTTT
TRBJ1-5	TRBV6-5	.	.	16	CASSYSSSPGDQPQHF	TGTGCCAGCAGTTACTCGTCGTCCCCAGGAGATCAGCCCCAGCATTTT
TRBJ2-2	TRBV5-4	.	.	16	CASNLGGGRNTGELFF	TGTGCCAGCAACCTGGGGGGGGGCCGCAACACCGGGGAGCTGTTTTTT
TRBJ1-3	TRBV5-1	few	.	14	CASSLQASGNTIYF	TGCGCCAGCAGCTTGCAGGCATCGGGAAACACCATATATTTT
TRBJ1-1	TRBV27	.	.	11	CAVPFNTEAFF	TGTGCCGTCCCCTTTAACACTGAAGCTTTCTTT
TRBJ1-6	TRBV7-6	.	.	16	CASSLWPRGRNSPPHF	TGTGCCAGCAGCTTATGGCCGAGGGGTCGTAATTCACCCCCCCACTTT
TRBJ2-5	TRBV14	once	TRBD1	16	CASSQVRGRDQETQYF	TGTGCCAGCAGCCAAGTGAGGGGGCGCGACCAAGAGACCCAGTACTTC
TRBJ1-1	TRBV6-1	.	.	14	CASSQERDYTEAFF	TGTGCCAGCAGCCAGGAGAGGGATTACACTGAAGCTTTCTTT
TRBJ2-5	TRBV9	.	TRBD1	15	CASSVQGAFQETQYF	TGTGCCAGCAGCGTACAGGGGGCCTTTCAAGAGACCCAGTACTTC
TRBJ2-1	TRBV7-9	once	.	14	CASRTSGTNNEQFF	TGTGCCAGCAGGACCTCCGGGACAAACAATGAGCAGTTCTTC
TRBJ2-3	TRBV14	.	.	14	CASSQDYRTDTQYF	TGTGCCAGCAGCCAAGACTACAGGACAGATACGCAGTATTTT
TRBJ1-1	TRBV5-1	.	TRBD1	14	CASSSDRGNTEAFF	TGCGCCAGCAGCTCAGACAGGGGCAACACTGAAGCTTTCTTT
TRBJ1-1	TRBV6-1	.	.	12	CASSEYREEAFF	TGTGCCAGCAGTGAATACAGGGAGGAAGCTTTCTTT
TRBJ1-2	TRBV5-1	.	.	14	CASSLASGVGGYTF	TGCGCCAGCAGCTTGGCCTCGGGGGTCGGTGGCTACACCTTC